This TCR beta chain was identified during a study of T cell responses to AZD1222 COVID-19 vaccine. The CDR3 contains 13 residues. V gave up 3 bases and J gave up 7 bases, with 10 bases separating them. Germline V CDR1 and CDR2: MNHEY, SMNVEV (reference sequence). General study results and limits: Nearly half of spike-specific TCRs reportedly target unmutated variant regions. Among those given AZD1222, only six were seropositive at baseline.

Sequencing was performed with immunoSEQ multiplex PCR; in TCRdb, only in-frame clones are kept and a portion is missing. The sample contains under 150,000 clones, 75% to 95% of which appear only once. With regard to this clone: What it binds is unknown.

The chain recombines TRBV27 with TRBJ2-1; perhaps TRBD1 as D (6 bases). This TCR was recovered from an adult in good health. The specimen comprised peripheral blood, sampled on day 0 of AZD1222 vaccination. The CDR3: CASSFQGLNEQFF. The CDR3 region has the DNA TGTGCCAGCAGTTTCCAGGGGCTAAATGAGCAGTTCTTC.